The clone carrying this T cell receptor (beta chain) was observed at least ten times. This entry belongs to a study of T-cell memory formation after mild COVID-19. Study context: TCR clusters showed largely donor specificity.

J lost 8 bases, V lost 6 bases, and 9 bases had no gene match. The CDR3 has 14 amino acids. Germline lookup yields CDR1 DFQATT and CDR2 SNEGSKA (reference sequence). TCRdb reanalysed the 5' RACE reads using MiXCR and keeps one entry per CDR3 protein. The table has 6,000 to 9,500 distinct CDR3 sequences, approximately 31% seen once; the top ten hold 50% to 60%. The specimen sequenced was PBMCs or a T cell subset sorted from them (not recorded which). V usage is TRBV20-1 and J usage is TRBJ2-1; TRBD2 aligns across 11 bases. The source of this sequence is an adult woman who had mild COVID-19 (a few samples of this study predate the infection). Cell type and time point are not known. This chain's CDR3 is CSAVTSGRGDEQFF. The DNA for the CDR3 is TGCAGTGCCGTAACTAGCGGGAGAGGTGATGAGCAGTTCTTC.